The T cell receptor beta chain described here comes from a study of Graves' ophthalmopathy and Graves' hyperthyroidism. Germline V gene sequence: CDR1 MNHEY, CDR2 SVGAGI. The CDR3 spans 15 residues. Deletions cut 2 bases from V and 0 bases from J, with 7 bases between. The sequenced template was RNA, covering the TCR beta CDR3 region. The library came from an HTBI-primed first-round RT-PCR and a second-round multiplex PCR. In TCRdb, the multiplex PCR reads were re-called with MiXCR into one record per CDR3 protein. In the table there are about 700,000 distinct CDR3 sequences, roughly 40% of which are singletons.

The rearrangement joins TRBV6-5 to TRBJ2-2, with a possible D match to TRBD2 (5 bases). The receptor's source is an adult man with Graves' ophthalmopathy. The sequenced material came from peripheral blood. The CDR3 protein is CASSYRDPNTGELFF. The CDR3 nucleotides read TGTGCCAGCAGTTACCGGGATCCGAACACCGGGGAGCTGTTTTTT.